This T cell receptor (beta chain) originates from a study of vaccination effects on CD4 cells after COVID-19. Study at large: In the ViraFEST assay, antigen-specific CD4+ clonotypes were identified by expansion after peptide-pool stimulation. Each culture well received some 2.2 million PBMC. These cells were then cultured in IMDM with about 9.9 IU/ml IL-2 and 9 to 10 ug/ml peptides.

When less than 12 days of culture had elapsed, CD4+ T cells were isolated. The infection with SARS-CoV-2 (confirmed by PCR) occurred in this person between March and December 2020. Days 3 and 7 were when half the medium was replaced with IL-2 medium. Some clones are missing from TCRdb's copy, which holds only in-frame ones; the method was immunoSEQ multiplex PCR. This table has tens of thousands of clones, roughly 76% appearing once. CDR3 size: 14 residues. Germline V gene sequence: CDR1 SGHNT, CDR2 YYREEE (reference sequence). V lost 5 bases and J 0 bases, leaving 6 bases between the germline ends. As to this clone: Its antigen remains unknown.

The specimen comprised CD4+ T cells from PBMCs cultured without peptide, sampled before COVID-19 vaccination. The chain uses TRBV5-4 and TRBJ2-6; D is uncertain. This receptor was obtained from a human donor who had a prior SARS-CoV-2 infection. CDR3: CASSSSSGANVLTF. The CDR3 DNA sequence: TGTGCCAGCAGTTCAAGCTCTGGGGCCAACGTCCTGACTTTC.